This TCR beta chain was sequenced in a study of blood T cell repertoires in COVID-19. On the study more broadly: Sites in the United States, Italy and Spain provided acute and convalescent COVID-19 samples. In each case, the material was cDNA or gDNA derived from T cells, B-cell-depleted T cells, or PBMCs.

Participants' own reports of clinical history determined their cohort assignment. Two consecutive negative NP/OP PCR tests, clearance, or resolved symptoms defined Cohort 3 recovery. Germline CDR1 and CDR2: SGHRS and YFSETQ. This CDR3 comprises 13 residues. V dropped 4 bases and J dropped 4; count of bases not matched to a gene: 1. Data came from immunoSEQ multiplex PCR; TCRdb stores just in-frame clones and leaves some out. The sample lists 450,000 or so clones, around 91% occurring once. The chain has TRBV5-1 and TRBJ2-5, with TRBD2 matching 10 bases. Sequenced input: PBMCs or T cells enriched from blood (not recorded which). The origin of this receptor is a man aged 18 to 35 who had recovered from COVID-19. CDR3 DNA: TGCGCCAGCAGCCGGACTAGCGGAGAGACCCAGTACTTC. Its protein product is CASSRTSGETQYF.